The entry below gives a single T cell receptor beta chain sequence along with its context. Antigen: not known. Trimming left V 6 bases short and J 6 bases short, with 15 bases between. CDR1 and CDR2 (germline): MNHEY, SVGAGI. CDR3 size: 15 residues. The PCR made use of 60 Vbeta and 13 Jbeta primers. Generated by immunoSEQ multiplex PCR, the TCRdb table keeps only in-frame clones and is missing some. The table has 140,000 or so clones, about 74% seen once; the top ten hold approximately 4.3%. These data are taken from a study of cytomegalovirus exposure and HLA in healthy donors. The study's findings and limits: One variant, a missense change in DCLRE1C, was linked in a later analysis to TCR beta V- and J-gene trimming.

This receptor was taken from a man aged 18 to 35 in good health and CMV-seropositive. The sequenced material came from PBMCs. The chain links TRBV6-5 to TRBJ1-6; weak D call: TRBD1 (6 bases). CDR3 region: CASSPQGWGNSPLHF. The CDR3 nucleotides read TGTGCCAGCAGCCCACAGGGCTGGGGTAATTCACCCCTCCACTTT.